This T cell receptor beta chain derives from a study of T-cell reconstitution after alpha-beta-depleted transplantation in children. During its preparation, the TCRbeta library received unique molecular identifiers. One entry per CDR3 protein results from TCRdb running MiXCR on the PCR reads. The sample carries roughly 500,000 distinct CDR3 sequences, 10% recorded once. This clonotype was observed a few times. This CDR3 is 15 amino acids long. Germline V gives CDR1 MNHNS, CDR2 SASEGT. Deletions cut 0 bases from V and 4 bases from J, with 12 bases between. The source of this sequence is a child aged 2-9 years with inherited bone marrow failure, due to receive a stem cell transplant. The gene calls are TRBV6-1 and TRBJ2-5; perhaps TRBD1 as D (5 bases). Sequenced material: PBMCs, taken before TCRalphabeta/CD19-depleted stem cell transplant. CDR3 region: CASSEAPREGETQYF. CDR3 nucleotide sequence: TGTGCCAGCAGTGAAGCTCCCAGGGAAGGAGAGACCCAGTACTTC.